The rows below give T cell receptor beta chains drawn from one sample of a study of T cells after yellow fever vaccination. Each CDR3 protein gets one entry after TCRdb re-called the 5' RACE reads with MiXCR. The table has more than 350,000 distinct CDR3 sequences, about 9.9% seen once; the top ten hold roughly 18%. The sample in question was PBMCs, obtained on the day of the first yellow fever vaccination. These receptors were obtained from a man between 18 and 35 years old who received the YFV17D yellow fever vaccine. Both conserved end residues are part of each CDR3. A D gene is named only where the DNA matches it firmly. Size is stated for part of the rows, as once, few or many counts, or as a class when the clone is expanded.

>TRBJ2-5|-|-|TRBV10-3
TGTGCCATCAGTGGCGGCCAAGAGACCCAGTACTTC
CAISGGQETQYF
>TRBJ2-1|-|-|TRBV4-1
TGCGCCAGCAGCCTTGTTTGGGGGGTGTGGGTGTTTGAGCAGTTCTTC
CASSLVWGVWVFEQFF
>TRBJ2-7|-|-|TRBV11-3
TGTGCCAGCAGCTTAGCGGAGGGCGGGGAGCAGTACTTC
CASSLAEGGEQYF
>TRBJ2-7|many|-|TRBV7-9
TGTGCCAGCAGCTTGTCCCTAGAGCAGTACTTC
CASSLSLEQYF
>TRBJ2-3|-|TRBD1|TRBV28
TGTGCCAGCAGTTCGGCTCAGACAGGGCGGATGCTGTATTTT
CASSSAQTGRMLYF
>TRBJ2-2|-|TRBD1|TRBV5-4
TGTGCCAGCAGCTTGGCCGGGGACAGGGGACTTTACACCGGGGAGCTGTTTTTT
CASSLAGDRGLYTGELFF
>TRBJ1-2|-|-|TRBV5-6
TGTGCCAGCAGCTTGGCTGTCCTCTACACCTTC
CASSLAVLYTF
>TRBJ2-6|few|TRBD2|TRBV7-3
TGTGCCAGCAGCTCACTAGCGGGGGGGCCTGGGGCCAACGTCCTGACTTTC
CASSSLAGGPGANVLTF
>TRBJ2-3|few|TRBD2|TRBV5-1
TGCGCCAGCAGCGCGCTAGCGGGGGGGAATCAAGATACGCAGTATTTT
CASSALAGGNQDTQYF
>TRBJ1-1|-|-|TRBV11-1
TGTGCCAGCCGACGGGGGATGGACACTGAAGCTTTCTTT
CASRRGMDTEAFF
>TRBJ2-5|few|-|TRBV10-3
TGTGCCATCAGAGAGGGGGGAGGGGGGAAGCAAGAGACCCAGTACTTC
CAIREGGGGKQETQYF
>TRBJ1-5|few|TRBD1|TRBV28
TGTGCCAGCAGGGACGGACAGGGGCTGCCCCAGCATTTT
CASRDGQGLPQHF
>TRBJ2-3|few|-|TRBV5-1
TGCGCCAGCAGCCCGGTCAGGGCGGCGGATACGCAGTATTTT
CASSPVRAADTQYF
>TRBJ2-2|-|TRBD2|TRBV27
TGTGCCAGCAGTTCCCTAGCGGGGGGGCTCGGGGAGCTGTTTTTT
CASSSLAGGLGELFF
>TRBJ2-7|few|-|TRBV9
TGTGCCAGCAGCGTAGGAGGGGTCCTCTACGAGCAGTACTTC
CASSVGGVLYEQYF
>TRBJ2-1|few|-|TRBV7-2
TGTGCCAGCAGCTCCTTTGAGGGTGGGGATAGTGAGCAGTTCTTC
CASSSFEGGDSEQFF
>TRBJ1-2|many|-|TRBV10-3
TGTGCCATCCGACCCCAGGGGTTATATAATGGCTACACCTTC
CAIRPQGLYNGYTF
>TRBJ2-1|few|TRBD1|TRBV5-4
TGTGCCAGCAGCACTCGACAGGGATCCAATGAGCAGTTCTTC
CASSTRQGSNEQFF
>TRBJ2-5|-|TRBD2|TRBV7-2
TGTGCCAGCAGGCCTGGCAGCGGGGGGGCGTATGAGACCCAGTACTTC
CASRPGSGGAYETQYF
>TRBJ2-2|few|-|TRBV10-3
TGTGCCATCAGCGGACAAAAGGACACCGGGGAGCTGTTTTTT
CAISGQKDTGELFF
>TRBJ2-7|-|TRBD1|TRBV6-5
TGTGCCAGCAGTTACTCCCGTCGACAGGGGACCTACGAGCAGTACTTC
CASSYSRRQGTYEQYF
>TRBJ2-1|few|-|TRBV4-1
TGCGCCAGCAGCCAAGATCTAGCGGAGCAGTTCTTC
CASSQDLAEQFF
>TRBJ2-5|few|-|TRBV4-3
TGCGCCAGCAGCCCGGGGACCGATTCTACGTACCAAGAGACCCAGTACTTC
CASSPGTDSTYQETQYF
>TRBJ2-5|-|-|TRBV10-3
TGTGCCATCAGTGAGTTAGCAGAAGAGACCCAGTACTTC
CAISELAEETQYF
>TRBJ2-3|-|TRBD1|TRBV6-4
TGTGCCAGCATAAGGGGGCGGAGTAGCACAGATACGCAGTATTTT
CASIRGRSSTDTQYF
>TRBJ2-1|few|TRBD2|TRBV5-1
TGCGCCAGCAGCCCACCTAGCGGATTTGAGCAGTTCTTC
CASSPPSGFEQFF
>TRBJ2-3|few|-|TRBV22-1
TGTCCTGGGAGCGCACGGGCGCAGAGACAGGGGTCGGGAGATACGCAGTATTTT
CPGSARAQRQGSGDTQYF
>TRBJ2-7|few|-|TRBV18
TGTGCCAGCTCACCACGTCCAGGGGTCGACGAGCAGTACTTC
CASSPRPGVDEQYF
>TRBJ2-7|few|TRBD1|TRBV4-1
TGCGCCAGCAGCCCGGGACAGGGGGCGGGTTACGAGCAGTACTTC
CASSPGQGAGYEQYF
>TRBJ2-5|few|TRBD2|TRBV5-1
TGCGCCAGCAGCCCGTCCGGGACTAGCGGGGGACCGTACCAAGAGACCCAGTACTTC
CASSPSGTSGGPYQETQYF
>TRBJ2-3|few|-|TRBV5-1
TGCGCCAGCAGCTTGGAGGATTCCACAGATACGCAGTATTTT
CASSLEDSTDTQYF
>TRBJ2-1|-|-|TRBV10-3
TGTGCCATCAGTGAGTTGTTGGGTGAGCAGTTCTTC
CAISELLGEQFF
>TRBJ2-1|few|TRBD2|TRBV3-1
TGTGCCAGCAGCCAACGGACTAGCGGGGGGGCGGGCGAGCAGTTCTTC
CASSQRTSGGAGEQFF
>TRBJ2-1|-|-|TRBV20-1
TGCAGTGCTAGTTGGCGGCTATATGAGCAGTTCTTC
CSASWRLYEQFF
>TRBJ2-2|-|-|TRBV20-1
TGCAGTGCTAGAGATGTGGGCAGGGGATGGGGAGGCACCGGGGAGCTGTTTTTT
CSARDVGRGWGGTGELFF
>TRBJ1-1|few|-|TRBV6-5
TGTGCCAGCAGTTTTGTGCCGACAGGACAGAACACTGAAGCTTTCTTT
CASSFVPTGQNTEAFF
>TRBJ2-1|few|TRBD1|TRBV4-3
TGCGCCAGCAGCCCGGGACAGGGGGGGAGAATCGATGAGCAGTTCTTC
CASSPGQGGRIDEQFF
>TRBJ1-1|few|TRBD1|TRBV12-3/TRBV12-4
TGTGCCAGCAGTTTACATCAGGGGGCCAACACTGAAGCTTTCTTT
CASSLHQGANTEAFF
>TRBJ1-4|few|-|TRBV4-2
TGTGCCAGCAGCCCAGCGGCAGCAGGCGCGTATGAAAAACTGTTTTTT
CASSPAAAGAYEKLFF
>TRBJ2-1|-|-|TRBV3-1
TGTGCCAGCAGCCAAGGACTATACAGGTACAATGAGCAGTTCTTC
CASSQGLYRYNEQFF
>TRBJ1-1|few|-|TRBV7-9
TGTGCCAGCAGCTTAGCGGGGTCGGCCCGGACAGCTTTCTTT
CASSLAGSARTAFF